This T cell receptor (beta chain) appears in the sequencing data of a study of Graves' ophthalmopathy and Graves' hyperthyroidism. The study, taken as a whole, reports: Most expanded thyroid clonotypes above 0.001 frequency also appeared in blood. Ophthalmopathy cases were distinguished from stable hyperthyroidism by a 13-signature model, reaching roughly 90% sensitivity and around 83% specificity.

This CDR3 is 19 amino acids long. Trimming took 3 bases from V and 7 from J; bases not matched to a gene: 16. Germline V gene sequence: CDR1 ENHRY, CDR2 SYGVKD. This clonotype has more than one count but fewer than ten. Its antigen is as yet unknown. Amplification from RNA transcripts yielded the TCR beta CDR3 regions. HTBI-primed first-round RT-PCR preceded second-round multiplex PCR. TCRdb passed the multiplex PCR reads through MiXCR, listing each CDR3 protein once. The data hold about 240,000 distinct CDR3 sequences, with around 50% observed a single time. Sample: peripheral blood. The chain couples TRBV10-3 to TRBJ1-6; 9 positions match TRBD1. The origin of this receptor is an adult man with Graves' ophthalmopathy. This chain's CDR3 is CAISDSLIGGTGLNSPLHF. CDR3 DNA sequence: TGTGCCATCAGTGATTCGCTTATTGGTGGGACAGGGCTAAATTCACCCCTCCACTTT.